This record looks at one TCR beta chain sequence and its context. Allocation to cohorts depended on clinical history reported by the participants. The data were obtained in a study of blood T cell repertoires in COVID-19. CDR3 length equals 15 residues. Germline V gene lookup returns CDR1 LGHNA and CDR2 YSLEER. The ends lost 8 bases at V and 2 bases at J; junction bases unmatched: 11. Libraries were prepared by immunoSEQ multiplex PCR; TCRdb keeps only in-frame clonotypes and omits some of them. The table lists 130,000 to 150,000 clones, approximately 87% of them singletons. The chain couples TRBV4-3 to TRBJ2-7, with TRBD1 matching 8 bases. The sequence was obtained from a woman in her thirties with acute COVID-19. Material for sequencing was PBMCs or T cells enriched from blood (not recorded which). For the CDR3, the DNA is TGCGCCAGCCGATATATGACAGGGGCCGCCTACGAGCAGTACTTC. Amino acid sequence: CASRYMTGAAYEQYF.